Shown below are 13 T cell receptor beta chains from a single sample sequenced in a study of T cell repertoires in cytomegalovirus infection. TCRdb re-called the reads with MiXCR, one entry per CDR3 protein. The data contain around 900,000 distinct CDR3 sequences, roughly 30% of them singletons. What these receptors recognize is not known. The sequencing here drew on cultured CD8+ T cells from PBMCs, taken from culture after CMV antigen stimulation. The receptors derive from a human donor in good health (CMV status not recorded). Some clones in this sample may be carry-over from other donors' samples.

In DNA, the CDR3 is TGTGCCAGCAGCTCCCCGGCCGACTCCTACGAGCAGTACGTC. It yields the protein CASSSPADSYEQYV. The chain links TRBV7-2 to TRBJ2-7; D remains unclear. V shed 4 bases and J shed 0 bases, with 10 bases lying between them. CDR1 is SGHTA, CDR2 FQGNSA, per germline. CDR3 length: 14 amino acids.

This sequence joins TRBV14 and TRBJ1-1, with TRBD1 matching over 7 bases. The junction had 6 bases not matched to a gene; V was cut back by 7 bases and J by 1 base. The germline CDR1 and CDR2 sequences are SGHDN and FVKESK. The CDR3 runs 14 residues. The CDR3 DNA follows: TGTGCCAGCAACAGAAGGGGGCCGAACACTGAAGCTTTCTTT. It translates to CASNRRGPNTEAFF.

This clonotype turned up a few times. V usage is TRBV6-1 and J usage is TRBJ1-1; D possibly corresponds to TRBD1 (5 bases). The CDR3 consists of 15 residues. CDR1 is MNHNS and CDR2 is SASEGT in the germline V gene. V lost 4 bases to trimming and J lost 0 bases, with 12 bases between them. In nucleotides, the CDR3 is TGTGCCAGCAGTGGAGGGACGGGACTGAACACTGAAGCTTTCTTT. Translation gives CASSGGTGLNTEAFF.

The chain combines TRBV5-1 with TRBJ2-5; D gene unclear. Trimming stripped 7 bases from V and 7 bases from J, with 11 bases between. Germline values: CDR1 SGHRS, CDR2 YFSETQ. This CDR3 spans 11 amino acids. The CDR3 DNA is TGCGCCAGCCCCTCCGGCGGGACCCAGTACTTC. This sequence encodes CASPSGGTQYF.

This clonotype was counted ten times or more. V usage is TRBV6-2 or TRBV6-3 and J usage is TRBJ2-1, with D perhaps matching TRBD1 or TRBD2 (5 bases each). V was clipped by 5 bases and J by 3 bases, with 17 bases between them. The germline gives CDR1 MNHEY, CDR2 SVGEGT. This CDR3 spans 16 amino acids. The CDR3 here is CASSHLRWGIYNEQFF. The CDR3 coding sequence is TGTGCCAGCAGTCACCTAAGATGGGGGATCTACAATGAGCAGTTCTTC.

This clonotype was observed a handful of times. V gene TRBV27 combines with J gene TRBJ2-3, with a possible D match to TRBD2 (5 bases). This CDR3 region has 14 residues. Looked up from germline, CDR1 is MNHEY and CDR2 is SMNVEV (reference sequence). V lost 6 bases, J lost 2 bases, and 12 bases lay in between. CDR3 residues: CASSYGEFTDTQYF. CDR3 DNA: TGTGCCAGCAGCTACGGGGAATTCACAGATACGCAGTATTTT.

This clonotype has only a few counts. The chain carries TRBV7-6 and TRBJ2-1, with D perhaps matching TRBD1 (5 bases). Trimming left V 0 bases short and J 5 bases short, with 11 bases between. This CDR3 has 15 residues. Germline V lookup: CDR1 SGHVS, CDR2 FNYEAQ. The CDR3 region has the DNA TGTGCCAGCAGCTTAGCTCCCAGGGCAGACAATGAGCAGTTCTTC. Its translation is CASSLAPRADNEQFF.

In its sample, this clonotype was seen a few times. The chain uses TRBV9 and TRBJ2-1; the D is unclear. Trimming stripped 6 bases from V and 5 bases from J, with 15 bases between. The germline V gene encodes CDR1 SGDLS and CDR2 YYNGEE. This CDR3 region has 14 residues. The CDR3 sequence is CASTSHSPNNEQFF. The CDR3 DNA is TGTGCCAGCACGTCCCATAGCCCGAACAATGAGCAGTTCTTC.

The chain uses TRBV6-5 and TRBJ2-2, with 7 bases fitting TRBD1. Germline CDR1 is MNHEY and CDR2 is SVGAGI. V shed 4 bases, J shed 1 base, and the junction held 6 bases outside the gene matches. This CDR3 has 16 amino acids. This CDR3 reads CASSFEGARNTGELFF. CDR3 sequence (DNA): TGTGCCAGCAGTTTTGAGGGGGCGCGGAACACCGGGGAGCTGTTTTTT.

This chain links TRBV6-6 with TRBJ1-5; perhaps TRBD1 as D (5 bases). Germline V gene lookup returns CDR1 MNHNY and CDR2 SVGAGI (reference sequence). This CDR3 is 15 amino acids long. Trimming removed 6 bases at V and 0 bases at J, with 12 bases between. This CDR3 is CASRPRADSNQPQHF. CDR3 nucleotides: TGTGCCAGCAGACCCAGGGCAGATAGCAATCAGCCCCAGCATTTT.

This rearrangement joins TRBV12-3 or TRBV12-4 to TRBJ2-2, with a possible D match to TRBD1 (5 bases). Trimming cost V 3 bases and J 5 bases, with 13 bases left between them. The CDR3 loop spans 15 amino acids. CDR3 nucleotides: TGTGCCAGCAGTTTTCAGGGCACTTTAACCGGGGAGCTGTTTTTT. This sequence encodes CASSFQGTLTGELFF.

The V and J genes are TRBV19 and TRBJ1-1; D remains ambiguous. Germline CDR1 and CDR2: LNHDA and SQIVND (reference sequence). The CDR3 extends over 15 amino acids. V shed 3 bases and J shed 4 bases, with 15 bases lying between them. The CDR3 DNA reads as TGTGCCAGTAGTATTGGATCTCCGGGAAGCACTGAAGCTTTCTTT. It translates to CASSIGSPGSTEAFF.

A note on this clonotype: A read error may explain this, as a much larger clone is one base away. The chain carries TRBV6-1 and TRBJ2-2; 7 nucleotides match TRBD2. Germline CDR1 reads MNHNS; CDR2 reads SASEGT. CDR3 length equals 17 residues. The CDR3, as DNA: TGTGTCAGCACCTTGACCTTAGCGGGTGTAACAACCGGGGAGCTGTTTTTT. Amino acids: CVSTLTLAGVTTGELFF.